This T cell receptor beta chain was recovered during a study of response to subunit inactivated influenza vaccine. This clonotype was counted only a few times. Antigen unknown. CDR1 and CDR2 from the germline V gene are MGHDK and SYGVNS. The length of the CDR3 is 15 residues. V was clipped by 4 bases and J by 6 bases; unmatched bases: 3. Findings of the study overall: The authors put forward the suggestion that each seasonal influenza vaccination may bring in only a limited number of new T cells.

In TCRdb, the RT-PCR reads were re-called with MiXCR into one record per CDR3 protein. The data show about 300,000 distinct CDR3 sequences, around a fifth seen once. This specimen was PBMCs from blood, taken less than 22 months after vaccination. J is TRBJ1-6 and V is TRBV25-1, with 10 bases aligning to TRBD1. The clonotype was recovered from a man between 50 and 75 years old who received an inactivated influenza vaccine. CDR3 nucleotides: TGTGCCAGCAGTGTCGGGACAGGGGTTAATTCACCCCTCCACTTT. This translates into CASSVGTGVNSPLHF.